A single count supports the clone carrying this T cell receptor (beta chain). Its antigen remains unknown. Germline values: CDR1 LNHNV, CDR2 YYDKDF (reference sequence). The CDR3 spans 15 residues. V lost 3 bases to trimming and J lost 8 bases, with 17 bases between them. This sample stems from a study of cytomegalovirus exposure and HLA in healthy donors. In the study overall: Counted in an early data release were approximately 85 million unique TCRs from HLA-typed donors. The study's findings and limits: Presence/absence results assume similar sequencing depth per donor, which may not hold. Evidence from a later analysis indicated that most CMV-associated TCR beta chains looked HLA-restricted.

Both 60 Vbeta primers and 13 Jbeta primers went into the PCR. Repertoires were generated with immunoSEQ multiplex PCR, while TCRdb's copy carries only in-frame clones and drops some. The sample consists of 150,000 or so clones, 78% of them appearing once. Input material: PBMCs. This sequence was found in a woman aged 45-60 years in good health and CMV-seropositive. The rearrangement links TRBV15 to TRBJ2-1, with a weak D call TRBD2 (7 bases). The DNA of the CDR3 is TGTGCCACCAGCAGGGGGGGGGCCTCTGGGGATGAGCAGTTCTTC. This encodes CATSRGGASGDEQFF.